The clone carrying this T cell receptor beta chain was counted at least ten times. Its antigen is not known. This entry comes from a study of read filtering for tumor transcriptome and immune sequencing. Study-wide results and limits: Roughly 82% of IR-seq clonotypes had a single read, yet these held about 3.6% of reads. RNA-seq captured clonotypes less deeply and reliably than IR-seq. The sorted CD138-negative fraction was a mixed bone marrow immune population, not purified T cells.

The library was built from about 370 ng RNA with molecular barcoded adaptors for alpha/delta and beta/gamma chains. TCRdb passed the reads through MiXCR, listing each CDR3 protein once. This sample has 30,000 to 35,000 distinct CDR3 sequences, with about 18% found just once. The V end was cut by 2 bases, the J end by 4 bases, with 17 bases between. This CDR3 has 17 residues. Per germline, CDR1 SGHVS and CDR2 FQNEAQ. At the time of active disease, bone marrow was collected from every patient. The clonotype originates from a donor aged 40 or over with multiple myeloma. The chain is built from TRBV7-8 and TRBJ2-2; D may be TRBD2 (6 bases). The sequenced sample was a population of CD138-negative cells sorted from bone marrow. CDR3 bases: TGTGCCAGCAGCTTACATCGGGCGGGACTGGCCACCGGGGAGCTGTTTTTT. Protein product: CASSLHRAGLATGELFF.